This TCR beta chain was captured in a study of CD8 T cells in Susac syndrome. Random-hexamer reverse transcription was applied to roughly 0.5 to 1 ug RNA. TCRdb recomputed calls from the immunoSEQ multiplex PCR reads with MiXCR, one row per CDR3 protein. The data show fewer than 90,000 distinct CDR3 sequences, about 93% seen once. This clonotype is deemed medium-sized (0.01 to 0.1%). Sequenced: CD8+ T cells from PBMCs. This TCR derives from a human donor with Susac syndrome.

In DNA, the CDR3 is TGTGCCAGCAGTTACCGGGACAGCTACGAGCAGTACTTC. Translated: CASSYRDSYEQYF. J is TRBJ2-7 and V is TRBV6-6; 7 positions agree with TRBD1. The V segment lost 2 bases and the J segment 3 bases; nucleotides outside the gene matches: 1. Germline V gene data show CDR1 as MNHNY and CDR2 as SVGAGI (reference sequence). This CDR3 spans 13 amino acids.